This T cell receptor (beta chain) was identified during a study of blood T cell repertoires in COVID-19. V was clipped by 1 base and J by 5 bases; unmatched bases: 4. CDR3 size: 15 residues. Germline CDR1 is SGHAT and CDR2 is FQNNGV. The repertoire was sequenced with immunoSEQ multiplex PCR; TCRdb's copy has only in-frame clones and lacks some. The sample holds a few hundred thousand clones, 65% to 90% seen once. The TCR comes from a woman aged 55-69 years with COVID-19, enrolled during active disease. The rearrangement links TRBV11-2 to TRBJ2-1; 8 positions agree with TRBD1. The sample taken for sequencing was peripheral blood. CDR3 residues: CASSLATGDDNEQFF. CDR3 DNA sequence: TGTGCCAGCAGCTTAGCGACAGGGGACGACAATGAGCAGTTCTTC.